The sequence of this T cell receptor beta chain was determined in a study of blood T cell repertoires in COVID-19. Overall study: Sites across the United States, Italy and Spain contributed samples from acute and convalescent COVID-19.

The germline CDR1 and CDR2 sequences are SGHAT and FQNNGV. V gave up 0 bases and J gave up 4 bases, with 6 bases separating them. The length of the CDR3 is 14 residues. Produced via immunoSEQ multiplex PCR; TCRdb's table is partial and in-frame only. The sample holds hundreds of thousands of clones; 80% to 90% are singletons and the top ten take over 0.95%. The sequenced sample was PBMCs or T cells enriched from blood (not recorded which). This chain uses TRBV11-2 with TRBJ2-2; D is undetermined. The receptor comes from a man aged 18 to 29 who had recovered from COVID-19. CDR3 nucleotides: TGTGCCAGCAGCTTAGAGGAGATCACCGGGGAGCTGTTTTTT. As protein: CASSLEEITGELFF.